The present entry profiles one TCR beta chain with its context. The source of the sample is a study of cytomegalovirus exposure and HLA in healthy donors. The donors were members of the validation cohort comprising approximately 110 subjects, separate from the approximately 710-subject first cohort. CDR3 length: 13 residues. V lost 1 base and J lost 5, with 8 bases in between. CDR1 MGHRA and CDR2 YSYEKL come from the germline V gene. Clones were read by immunoSEQ multiplex PCR, and TCRdb kept only the in-frame ones, dropping some. The repertoire includes 190,000 or so clones, roughly 84% of them detected once, and about 3% sits in the top ten.

Sequenced sample: PBMCs. The chain couples TRBV4-1 to TRBJ1-1; possibly TRBD1 for D (5 bases). The origin of this receptor is a woman aged 18-35 years in good health and CMV-seropositive. CDR3 nucleotides: TGCGCCAGCAGCCAAGGGTCAGGGACTGAAGCTTTCTTT. This translates into CASSQGSGTEAFF.